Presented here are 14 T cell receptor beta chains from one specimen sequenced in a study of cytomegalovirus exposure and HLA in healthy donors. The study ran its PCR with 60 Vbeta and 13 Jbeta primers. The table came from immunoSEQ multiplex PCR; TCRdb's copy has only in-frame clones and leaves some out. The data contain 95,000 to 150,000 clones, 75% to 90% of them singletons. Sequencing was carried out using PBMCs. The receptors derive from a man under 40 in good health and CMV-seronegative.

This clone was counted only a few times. DNA of the CDR3: TGTGCCTGGAGCGAGGGACTAGCGGGGGGGGGTGAGCAGTTCTTC. This sequence encodes CAWSEGLAGGGEQFF. This chain connects TRBV30 to TRBJ2-1; the match to TRBD2 covers 16 bases. The CDR3 loop spans 15 amino acids. CDR1 is GTSNPN and CDR2 is SVGIG in the germline V gene (reference sequence). Unmatched junction bases numbered 5, after V lost 3 bases and J lost 9 bases.

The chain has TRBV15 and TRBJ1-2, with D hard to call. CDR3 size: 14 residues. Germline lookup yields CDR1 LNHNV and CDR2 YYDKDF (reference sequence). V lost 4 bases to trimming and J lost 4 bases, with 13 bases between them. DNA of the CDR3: TGTGCCACCAGCACCCGGGGATTAGGCTATGGCTACACCTTC. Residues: CATSTRGLGYGYTF.

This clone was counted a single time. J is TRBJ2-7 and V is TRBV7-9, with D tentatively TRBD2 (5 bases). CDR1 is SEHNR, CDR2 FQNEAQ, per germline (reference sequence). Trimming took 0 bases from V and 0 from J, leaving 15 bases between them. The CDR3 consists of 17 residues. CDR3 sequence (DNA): TGTGCCAGCAGCTTAGCGGAGGCAGGCATTAGCTCCTACGAGCAGTACTTC. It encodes CASSLAEAGISSYEQYF.

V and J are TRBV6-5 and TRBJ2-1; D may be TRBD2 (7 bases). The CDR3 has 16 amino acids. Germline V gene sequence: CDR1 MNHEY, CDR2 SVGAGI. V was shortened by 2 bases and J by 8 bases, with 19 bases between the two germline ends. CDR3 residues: CASSYAFVGGRDEQFF. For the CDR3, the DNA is TGTGCCAGCAGTTACGCCTTCGTGGGGGGGCGGGATGAGCAGTTCTTC.

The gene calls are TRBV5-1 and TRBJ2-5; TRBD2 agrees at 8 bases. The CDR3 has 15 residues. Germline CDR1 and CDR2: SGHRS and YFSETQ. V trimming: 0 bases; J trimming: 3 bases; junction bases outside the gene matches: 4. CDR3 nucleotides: TGCGCCAGCAGCTTGGAAGGGACTAGTGAAGAGACCCAGTACTTC. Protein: CASSLEGTSEETQYF.

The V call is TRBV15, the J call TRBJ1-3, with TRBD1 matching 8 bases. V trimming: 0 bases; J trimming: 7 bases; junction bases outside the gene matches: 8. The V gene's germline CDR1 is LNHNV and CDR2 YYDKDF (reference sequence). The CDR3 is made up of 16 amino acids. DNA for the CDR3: TGTGCCACCAGCAGAGATCGGGGGACAGGTCTTAACACCATATATTTT. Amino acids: CATSRDRGTGLNTIYF.

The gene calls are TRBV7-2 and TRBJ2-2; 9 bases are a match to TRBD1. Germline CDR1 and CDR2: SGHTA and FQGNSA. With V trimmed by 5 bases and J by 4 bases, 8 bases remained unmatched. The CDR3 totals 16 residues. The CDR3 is CASSVTTGGRTGELFF. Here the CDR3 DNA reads TGTGCCAGCAGCGTCACGACAGGGGGTCGCACCGGGGAGCTGTTTTTT.

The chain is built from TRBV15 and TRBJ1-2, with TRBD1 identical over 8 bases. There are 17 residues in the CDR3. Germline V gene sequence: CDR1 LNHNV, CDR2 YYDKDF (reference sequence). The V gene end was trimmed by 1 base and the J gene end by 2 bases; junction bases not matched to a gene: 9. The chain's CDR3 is CATSRVEPGQDNYGYTF. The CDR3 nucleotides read TGTGCCACCAGCAGAGTGGAACCGGGACAGGACAACTATGGCTACACCTTC.

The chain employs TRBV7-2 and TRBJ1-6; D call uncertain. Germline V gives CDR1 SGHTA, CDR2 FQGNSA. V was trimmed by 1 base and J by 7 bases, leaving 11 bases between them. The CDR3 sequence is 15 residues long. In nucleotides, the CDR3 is TGTGCCAGCAGCTTAGATGGGCGGGTCAATTCACCCCTCCACTTT. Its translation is CASSLDGRVNSPLHF.

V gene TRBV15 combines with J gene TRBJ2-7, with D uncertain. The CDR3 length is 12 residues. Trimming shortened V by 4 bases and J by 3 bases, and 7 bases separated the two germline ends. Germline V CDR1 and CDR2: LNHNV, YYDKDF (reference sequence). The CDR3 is CATSNRYYEQYF. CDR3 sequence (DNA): TGTGCCACCAGCAACAGATACTACGAGCAGTACTTC.

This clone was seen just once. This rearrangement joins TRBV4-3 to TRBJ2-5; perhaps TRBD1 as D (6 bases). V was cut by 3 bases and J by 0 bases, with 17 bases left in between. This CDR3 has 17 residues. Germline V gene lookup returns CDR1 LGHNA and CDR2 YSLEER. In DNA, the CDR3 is TGCGCCAGCAGCCATCCCCGGGACACTTACTACCAAGAGACCCAGTACTTC. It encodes CASSHPRDTYYQETQYF.

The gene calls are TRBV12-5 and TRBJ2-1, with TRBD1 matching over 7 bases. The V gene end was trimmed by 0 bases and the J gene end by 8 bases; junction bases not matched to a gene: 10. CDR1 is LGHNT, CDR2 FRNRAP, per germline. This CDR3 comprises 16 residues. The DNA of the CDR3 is TGTGCTAGTGGTTTGGTAATAGGGGGCTCTTGGGATGAGCAGTTCTTC. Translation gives CASGLVIGGSWDEQFF.

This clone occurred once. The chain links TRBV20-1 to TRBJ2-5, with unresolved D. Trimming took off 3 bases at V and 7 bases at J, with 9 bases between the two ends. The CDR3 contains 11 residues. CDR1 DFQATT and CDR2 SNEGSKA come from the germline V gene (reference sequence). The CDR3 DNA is TGCAGTGCTAGCTCTCCGGGGACCCAGTACTTC. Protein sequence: CSASSPGTQYF.

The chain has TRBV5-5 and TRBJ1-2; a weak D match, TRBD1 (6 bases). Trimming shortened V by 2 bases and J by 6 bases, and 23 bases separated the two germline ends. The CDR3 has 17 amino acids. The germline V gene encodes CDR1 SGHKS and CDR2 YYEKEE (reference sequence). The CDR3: CASSFDRTPRKSDGYTF. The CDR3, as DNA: TGTGCCAGCAGCTTCGACAGGACCCCGCGGAAATCTGATGGCTACACCTTC.